The 3 T cell receptor beta chains presented below share a single source sample, sequenced in a study of cytomegalovirus exposure and HLA in healthy donors. This PCR relied on a set of 60 Vbeta primers and 13 Jbeta primers. Assay used: immunoSEQ multiplex PCR; TCRdb lists only in-frame clones, some missing. The top ten clones hold 2% to 2.5% of a sample with 150,000 or so clones, around 83% of them seen once. Input material: PBMCs. The receptors here all came from a man between 18 and 29 years old in good health and CMV-seropositive.

Points on this clone: The germline gene is not matched at one end of the junction; a read error may be the cause. The chain is built from TRBV19 and TRBJ2-6, with D possibly TRBD1 on 5 matching bases. Germline-derived CDR1 and CDR2 are LNHDA and SQIVND (reference sequence). CDR3 length: 13 amino acids. The CDR3 here is CASSVSGANGLTF. The DNA for the CDR3 is TGTGCCAGTAGTGTCTCTGGGGCCAACGGCCTGACTTTC.

This clone was observed once. This chain connects TRBV29-1 to TRBJ2-2; D is unresolved. Trimming shortened V by 6 bases and J by 1 base, and 6 bases separated the two germline ends. The CDR3 covers 12 residues. Germline CDR1 reads SQVTM; CDR2 reads ANQGSEA. The CDR3 reads CSVYRNTGELFF. The DNA for the CDR3 is TGCAGCGTCTACAGGAACACCGGGGAGCTGTTTTTT.

As DNA, the CDR3 is TGTGCCTGGAGTCCGATGACAGGGCCCCAGGAAAAACTGTTTTTT. The encoded protein is CAWSPMTGPQEKLFF. The rearrangement joins TRBV30 to TRBJ1-4, with 7 bases identical to TRBD1. The CDR3 extends over 15 amino acids. Unmatched junction bases numbered 11, after V lost 2 bases and J lost 8 bases. The germline V gene has CDR1 GTSNPN and CDR2 SVGIG (reference sequence).